These T cell receptor beta chains were read from a single sample in a study of cytomegalovirus exposure and HLA in healthy donors. This table comes from immunoSEQ multiplex PCR, and its TCRdb copy is limited to in-frame clones, with some not included. The table shows 75,000 to 95,000 clones, with about 77% occurring only once. Sequenced: PBMCs. These receptor sequences come from a male donor in good health and CMV-seropositive. The CDR3 runs from the conserved cysteine through the conserved F or W. A D gene is named only where the DNA matches it firmly. A row's size may be missing; if present it is once, few, many or a size class.

DNA | CDR3 | J | size | D | V
TGTGCCAGCAGCCAAGACCATAGCGGGAGTGGTAACGAGCAGTACTTC | CASSQDHSGSGNEQYF | TRBJ2-7 | once | TRBD2 | TRBV4-2
TGTGCCAGCAGCTCCCTGGGAGGTGAAGCTTTCTTT | CASSSLGGEAFF | TRBJ1-1 | . | . | TRBV7-6
TGTGCCAGCAGTTACTCGAAGCGGGGTTTCTACAATGAGCAGTTCTTC | CASSYSKRGFYNEQFF | TRBJ2-1 | . | TRBD2 | TRBV6-5
TGTGCCAGCAGTATACACTCCCGCCGGGACACAGATACGCAGTATTTT | CASSIHSRRDTDTQYF | TRBJ2-3 | . | . | TRBV27
TGTGCCAGCAGTCACCCCGCCGGGAGTTCCTACGAGCAGTACTTC | CASSHPAGSSYEQYF | TRBJ2-7 | once | . | TRBV6-5
TGTGCCAGCACTCTGGGTGGGTCGGGGGCAGATACGCAGTATTTT | CASTLGGSGADTQYF | TRBJ2-3 | . | . | TRBV6-5
TGTGCCAGCAGCTTGGGACAGGGTATAAACGAGCAGTACTTC | CASSLGQGINEQYF | TRBJ2-7 | once | TRBD1 | TRBV11-1
TGTGCCAGTAGTCTGAGCAGGGGGTCGGGTGAGACCCAGTACTTC | CASSLSRGSGETQYF | TRBJ2-5 | . | TRBD1 | TRBV19
TGCGCCAGCGCCTCGGTGACAACCCAGGCCAACGTCCTGACTTTC | CASASVTTQANVLTF | TRBJ2-6 | . | . | TRBV5-1
TGTGCCAGCAGTATAGGGGCGGGGCGAGGCACTGAAGCTTTCTTT | CASSIGAGRGTEAFF | TRBJ1-1 | . | . | TRBV11-3
TGTGCCAGCAGCGCTGCGGGGCCGAACACCGGGGAGCTGTTTTTT | CASSAAGPNTGELFF | TRBJ2-2 | once | . | TRBV5-4
TGTGCCAGCAGTTCTCGAGGACTGTCTAAGCCCCAGCATTTT | CASSSRGLSKPQHF | TRBJ1-5 | once | . | TRBV28
TGTGCCAGCAGCTTTACAGGGGGTTCCTACGAGCAGTACTTC | CASSFTGGSYEQYF | TRBJ2-7 | . | TRBD1 | TRBV7-2
TGTGCCAGCGCTCCTTCGACAGGGGGACCCGGGGAGCTGTTTTTT | CASAPSTGGPGELFF | TRBJ2-2 | . | TRBD1 | TRBV4-2
TGTGCCTGGATTTCCGGGGTAGGCTTTCGGCAGTATTTT | CAWISGVGFRQYF | TRBJ2-3 | once | . | TRBV30
TGTGCCAGTAGTATAACGGGGTCTAACACCGGGGAGCTGTTTTTT | CASSITGSNTGELFF | TRBJ2-2 | . | . | TRBV19
TGTGCCAGTAGTAGAACCGGGACAGGGGACTATGGCTACACCTTC | CASSRTGTGDYGYTF | TRBJ1-2 | . | TRBD1 | TRBV19
TGTGCTAGTGGCCGCAGCAGCAGCGTCTCAGATACGCAGTATTTT | CASGRSSSVSDTQYF | TRBJ2-3 | . | . | TRBV12-5
TGTGCCTGGAGTTTACCGGGACAGCTAGAAGCTTTCTTT | CAWSLPGQLEAFF | TRBJ1-1 | . | TRBD1 | TRBV30
TGTGCCAGCATTCGCGAAGGGGCACCCGGGGAGCTGTTTTTT | CASIREGAPGELFF | TRBJ2-2 | . | . | TRBV2
TGTGCCAGCTCACAGGGGCTCAGCTATGGCTACACCTTC | CASSQGLSYGYTF | TRBJ1-2 | . | TRBD1 | TRBV6-5
TGCGCCAGCAGCGGGGGGGGCGCTTCCGGGGAGCTGTTTTTT | CASSGGGASGELFF | TRBJ2-2 | . | . | TRBV5-1
TGTGCCAGCACCGACTCGCGGGGGGGCTCTCCCCAAGAGACCCAGTACTTC | CASTDSRGGSPQETQYF | TRBJ2-5 | . | TRBD2 | TRBV28